The 14 T cell receptor beta chains reported below all come from one sample, sequenced in a study of OX40 agonist ivuxolimab in advanced cancers. Sequencing used immunoSEQ multiplex PCR; TCRdb keeps in-frame clones, though not all of them. There are tens of thousands of clones in the sample; around 80% occur only once, and approximately 7% lies in the top ten. This material consisted of CD4+ or CD8+ T cells sorted from blood, taken in a trial of the OX40 agonist ivuxolimab. These receptors were collected from an adult with an advanced solid tumor such as melanoma, head and neck, liver or kidney cancer.

The chain links TRBV6-4 to TRBJ2-1; D may be TRBD2 (5 bases). The germline gives CDR1 MRHNA, CDR2 SNTAGT. This CDR3 has 16 residues. V lost 2 bases and J 4 bases, leaving 15 bases between the germline ends. CDR3 DNA sequence: TGTGCCAGCAGTGACGAGGTAGCGCGCCCATACAATGAGCAGTTCTTC. Protein product: CASSDEVARPYNEQFF.

CDR3 bases: TGTGCCAGCAGCGTCAGACTCCAGCTCGGGCGGGAGGATTACAATGAGCAGTTCTTC. Encoded protein: CASSVRLQLGREDYNEQFF. The chain employs TRBV9 and TRBJ2-1; 8 nucleotides align to TRBD2. Trimming took 2 bases from V and 4 from J; bases not matched to a gene: 17. The germline V gene has CDR1 SGDLS and CDR2 YYNGEE. This CDR3 has 19 residues.

The chain's CDR3 is CASSPEVLTAGNTIYF. The CDR3 DNA reads as TGTGCCAGCTCACCAGAGGTTTTGACGGCTGGAAACACCATATATTTT. This chain connects TRBV18 to TRBJ1-3; D gene uncertain. V lost 2 bases and J lost 2, with 13 bases in between. Looked up from germline, CDR1 is KGHSH and CDR2 is LQKENI. The CDR3 spans 16 residues.

The J gene is TRBJ1-3, the V gene TRBV7-8, with 8 bases fitting TRBD1. This CDR3 region has 19 residues. Germline V gene sequence: CDR1 SGHVS, CDR2 FQNEAQ. V lost 5 bases, J lost 0 bases, and 15 bases stayed unmatched. This chain's CDR3 is CASSPRTGQSSLSGNTIYF. The CDR3 DNA reads TGTGCCAGCAGCCCCCGGACAGGGCAGTCCTCTCTCTCTGGAAACACCATATATTTT.

This clone was seen a few times. The chain links TRBV4-2 to TRBJ2-2; D perhaps matches TRBD1 (6 bases). The CDR3 is made up of 16 amino acids. V shed 1 base and J shed 4 bases, with 13 bases lying between them. Germline CDR1 is LGHNA and CDR2 is YNFKEQ. CDR3 nucleotides: TGTGCCAGCAGCCAAGGAGCGCAGGGGCTCACCGGGGAGCTGTTTTTT. Translating gives CASSQGAQGLTGELFF.

The rearrangement joins TRBV19 to TRBJ2-5; TRBD2 matches at 13 bases. The CDR3 consists of 16 residues. V shed 4 bases, J shed 6 bases, and the junction held 8 bases outside the gene matches. Germline V gene lookup returns CDR1 LNHDA and CDR2 SQIVND (reference sequence). The CDR3: CASSTRGLAGFKTQYF. The CDR3 region has the DNA TGTGCCAGTAGTACAAGGGGACTAGCGGGATTCAAGACCCAGTACTTC.

The chain recombines TRBV7-2 with TRBJ1-6; weak D call: TRBD1 (6 bases). The CDR3 is made up of 17 amino acids. V was shortened by 5 bases and J by 0 bases, with 14 bases between the two germline ends. From germline, CDR1 is SGHTA and CDR2 FQGNSA. The CDR3 here is CASSGQTGSSYNSPLHF. The CDR3 DNA reads as TGTGCCAGCAGCGGACAGACGGGGAGCTCCTATAATTCACCCCTCCACTTT.

V usage is TRBV11-2 and J usage is TRBJ2-7; weak D call: TRBD2 (6 bases). The CDR3 spans 14 residues. Germline V gene data show CDR1 as SGHAT and CDR2 as FQNNGV. Trimming shortened V by 1 base and J by 3 bases, and 10 bases separated the two germline ends. The CDR3 loop reads CASSLGRGGYEQYV. The CDR3 DNA is TGTGCCAGCAGCTTAGGGAGGGGCGGCTACGAGCAGTACGTC.

The V gene is TRBV25-1, the J gene TRBJ2-3; 8 nucleotides line up with TRBD2. The CDR3 sequence is 17 residues long. Germline CDR1 is MGHDK and CDR2 is SYGVNS. Trimming at V came to 0 bases and at J to 1 base, leaving 6 bases not matched to a gene. CDR3 DNA sequence: TGTGCCAGCAGTGAATATGGGCTAGCGGGCCGCACAGATACGCAGTATTTT. This translates into CASSEYGLAGRTDTQYF.

In DNA form, the CDR3 reads TGTGCCAGCAGCGTCGGACAGGGGAGCTATGGCTACACCTTC. As protein: CASSVGQGSYGYTF. V is TRBV9 and J is TRBJ1-2, with 9 bases that match TRBD1. The CDR3 spans 14 residues. Germline assignment: CDR1 SGDLS and CDR2 YYNGEE. Trimming removed 2 bases from V and 4 bases from J; junction bases left unmatched: 3. Complete variable domain (other parts from reference TRBV9 and TRBJ1-2): DSGVTQTPKHLITATGQRVTLRCSPRSGDLSVYWYQQSLDQGLQFLIQYYNGEERAKGNILERFSAQQFPDLHSELNLSSLELGDSALYFCASSVGQGSYGYTFGSGTRLTVV.

This chain joins TRBV6-1 and TRBJ1-4, with TRBD1 matching over 10 bases. The germline CDR1 and CDR2 sequences are MNHNS and SASEGT. V lost 7 bases, J lost 2 bases, and 4 bases stayed unmatched. The CDR3 extends over 15 amino acids. The CDR3 coding sequence is TGTGCCAGCATAGGACAGGGGGTGACTAATGAAAAACTGTTTTTT. It codes for CASIGQGVTNEKLFF.

This clone appeared a few times. The V and J genes are TRBV7-9 and TRBJ2-3; 15 positions match TRBD2. V gave up 5 bases and J gave up 6 bases; unmatched junction bases: 9. This CDR3 contains 17 residues. CDR1 SEHNR and CDR2 FQNEAQ come from the germline V gene (reference sequence). DNA for the CDR3: TGTGCCAGCAGCCCCAGGACTAGCGGGGGGGCGGCGGATACGCAGTATTTT. Its protein is CASSPRTSGGAADTQYF.

The V gene is TRBV7-9, the J gene TRBJ2-2; the match to TRBD1 covers 9 bases. The V and J ends lost 5 bases and 3 bases, in that order; junction bases with no gene match: 4. This CDR3 is 15 amino acids long. Germline CDR1 SEHNR, CDR2 FQNEAQ (reference sequence). CDR3 sequence: CASSPGQGYTGELFF. CDR3 coding DNA: TGTGCCAGCAGCCCAGGACAGGGGTACACCGGGGAGCTGTTTTTT.

The chain joins TRBV28 to TRBJ1-4; D is perhaps TRBD1 (6 bases). Trimming shortened V by 4 bases and J by 4 bases, and 13 bases separated the two germline ends. The CDR3 covers 15 residues. The germline CDR1 and CDR2 sequences are MDHEN and SYDVKM. The CDR3 DNA is TGTGCCAGCAGTTCCCTCCAGGGGCTTAATGAAAAACTGTTTTTT. Translated, it gives CASSSLQGLNEKLFF.